Following are 13 T cell receptor beta chains from one sample sequenced in a study of shared clonotypes between healthy human individuals. CD45RO-negative, CCR7-selected cells formed the naive CD8 fraction, which excluded terminally differentiated effector memory CD45RA+ cells. TCRdb's table, derived via immunoSEQ multiplex PCR, lists solely in-frame clones and lacks some. This sample has 800,000 to 950,000 clones, with roughly 96% found just once. The sequencing input was naive CD8+ T cells sorted from blood. These receptors were obtained from a man aged 25-40 years in good health.

J is TRBJ2-1 and V is TRBV29-1, with D tentatively TRBD1 or TRBD2 (5 bases each). Germline loops: CDR1 SQVTM, CDR2 ANQGSEA. Deletions cut 3 bases from V and 2 bases from J, with 17 bases between. CDR3 size: 16 residues. The CDR3 sequence: CSVDTGQGVPYNEQFF. In DNA, the CDR3 is TGCAGCGTTGATACGGGCCAGGGAGTCCCCTACAATGAGCAGTTCTTC.

This chain links TRBV29-1 with TRBJ2-7; D remains unclear. The length of the CDR3 is 13 residues. Trimming pared 2 bases from V and 2 bases from J, leaving 10 bases between. Germline-derived CDR1 and CDR2 are SQVTM and ANQGSEA. Here the CDR3 DNA reads TGCAGCGTTGAAATTCCAGGCCCCTACGAGCAGTACTTC. Residues: CSVEIPGPYEQYF.

The chain uses TRBV11-2 and TRBJ2-5; 14 bases are a match to TRBD2. After removal of 5 bases from V and 5 bases from J, the junction contained 10 bases not matched to a gene. The CDR3 sequence is 17 residues long. Germline loops: CDR1 SGHAT, CDR2 FQNNGV. The CDR3 loop is CASSDRGGLAGEETQYF. Here the CDR3 DNA reads TGTGCCAGCAGCGATCGTGGGGGACTAGCGGGAGAGGAGACCCAGTACTTC.

This chain joins TRBV5-1 and TRBJ1-5; D is perhaps TRBD1 (5 bases). Germline CDR1 reads SGHRS; CDR2 reads YFSETQ. The CDR3 length is 15 residues. The V gene lost 4 bases and the J gene lost 4 bases, with 15 bases spanning the gap. The CDR3 reads CASSKEGNRNQPQHF. CDR3 DNA: TGCGCCAGCAGCAAGGAGGGGAATCGGAATCAGCCCCAGCATTTT.

CDR3 sequence: CSVEFLGNGEQYF. The CDR3 DNA follows: TGCAGCGTTGAATTCCTTGGGAACGGCGAGCAGTACTTC. The gene calls are TRBV29-1 and TRBJ2-7; D unresolved. CDR1 SQVTM and CDR2 ANQGSEA come from the germline V gene. The CDR3 contains 13 residues. Trimming shortened V by 2 bases and J by 6 bases, and 14 bases separated the two germline ends.

This chain uses TRBV18 with TRBJ2-7; 8 nucleotides match TRBD1. Germline CDR1 KGHSH, CDR2 LQKENI. The J segment lost 5 bases and the V segment lost 3 bases, leaving 12 bases of the junction unmatched. There are 16 residues in the CDR3. The CDR3 loop reads CASSPLETGQGDEQYF. The CDR3 bases are TGTGCCAGCTCACCCCTGGAGACCGGACAGGGTGACGAGCAGTACTTC.

The rearrangement joins TRBV30 to TRBJ1-1; 8 bases match TRBD1. The germline gives CDR1 GTSNPN, CDR2 SVGIG (reference sequence). The CDR3 spans 15 residues. J was trimmed by 3 bases and V by 2 bases; bases with no gene match: 8. Written as DNA, the CDR3 is TGTGCCTGGAGTACAGGGACAGGTAGTGACACTGAAGCTTTCTTT. Protein: CAWSTGTGSDTEAFF.

Notes on this clone: Other nucleotide sequences in the sample specify the same CDR3. The rearrangement uses TRBV7-9 and TRBJ1-1; D unclear. Germline V gives CDR1 SEHNR, CDR2 FQNEAQ (reference sequence). The CDR3 sequence is 12 residues long. The germline V and J ends were trimmed by 2 bases and 5 bases, with 6 bases remaining between them. CDR3 nucleotides: TGTGCCAGCAGCTTACTGGGGACTGAAGCTTTCTTT. It encodes CASSLLGTEAFF.

The genes are TRBV28 and TRBJ1-2; D perhaps matches TRBD1 (5 bases). The CDR3 covers 20 residues. Germline lookup yields CDR1 MDHEN and CDR2 SYDVKM. V was clipped by 2 bases and J by 7 bases, with 32 bases between them. This CDR3 is CASSLDLTTGTENLYRGYTF. The CDR3 DNA is TGTGCCAGCAGTTTAGACTTAACGACCGGGACGGAAAACTTATATCGTGGCTACACCTTC.

This clone was observed a handful of times. The chain carries TRBV30 and TRBJ2-5, with 9 bases aligning to TRBD1. Germline CDR1 GTSNPN, CDR2 SVGIG (reference sequence). Germline trimming cut 5 bases from V and 5 bases from J; bases unmatched to any gene: 12. The CDR3 loop spans 15 amino acids. CDR3 protein: CAWGALQGAWETQYF. The CDR3 DNA reads as TGTGCCTGGGGTGCCCTACAGGGGGCTTGGGAGACCCAGTACTTC.

The CDR3 bases are TGTGCCAGCAGTTTAAGAGGGCAACGGTACGAGCAGTACTTC. This translates into CASSLRGQRYEQYF. The V gene is TRBV27, the J gene TRBJ2-7; possibly TRBD2 for D (5 bases). Trimming shortened V by 2 bases and J by 4 bases, and 12 bases separated the two germline ends. The V gene's germline CDR1 is MNHEY and CDR2 SMNVEV (reference sequence). The CDR3 has 14 amino acids.

Concerning this clone: At the DNA level, this CDR3 is encoded by other sequences in the same sample as well. The genes are TRBV5-1 and TRBJ2-3; TRBD1 matches at 11 bases. The V and J ends lost 3 bases and 3 bases, in that order; junction bases with no gene match: 3. CDR1 is SGHRS, CDR2 YFSETQ, per germline. The length of the CDR3 is 15 residues. DNA of the CDR3: TGCGCCAGCAGCTCTGGGACAGGGGGTACAGATACGCAGTATTTT. It translates to CASSSGTGGTDTQYF.

This clone appeared once. The chain has TRBV7-2 and TRBJ1-2; 9 nucleotides align to TRBD1. CDR1 is SGHTA and CDR2 is FQGNSA in the germline V gene. The V and J ends lost 5 bases and 0 bases, in that order; junction bases with no gene match: 13. The CDR3 spans 18 residues. DNA of the CDR3: TGTGCCAGCAGCGACGGACAGGGGCGGTTTTTGGCTAACTATGGCTACACCTTC. It translates to CASSDGQGRFLANYGYTF.